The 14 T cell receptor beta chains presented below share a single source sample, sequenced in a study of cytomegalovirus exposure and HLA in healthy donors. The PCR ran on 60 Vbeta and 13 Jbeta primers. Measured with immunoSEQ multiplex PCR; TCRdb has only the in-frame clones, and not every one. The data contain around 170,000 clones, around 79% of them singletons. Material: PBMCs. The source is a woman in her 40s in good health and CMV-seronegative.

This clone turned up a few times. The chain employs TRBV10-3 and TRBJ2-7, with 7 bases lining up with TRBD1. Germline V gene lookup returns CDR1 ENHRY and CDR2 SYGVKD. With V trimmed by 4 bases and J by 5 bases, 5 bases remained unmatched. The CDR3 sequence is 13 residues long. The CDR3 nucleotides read TGTGCCATCAGTGCCGCCACAGGGGACGAGCAGTACTTC. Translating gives CAISAATGDEQYF.

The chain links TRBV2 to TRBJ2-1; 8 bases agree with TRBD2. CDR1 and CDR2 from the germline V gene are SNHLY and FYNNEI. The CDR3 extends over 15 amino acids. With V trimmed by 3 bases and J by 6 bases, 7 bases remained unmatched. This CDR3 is CASSDSAGGINEQFF. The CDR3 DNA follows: TGTGCCAGCAGTGACTCGGCGGGGGGTATCAATGAGCAGTTCTTC.

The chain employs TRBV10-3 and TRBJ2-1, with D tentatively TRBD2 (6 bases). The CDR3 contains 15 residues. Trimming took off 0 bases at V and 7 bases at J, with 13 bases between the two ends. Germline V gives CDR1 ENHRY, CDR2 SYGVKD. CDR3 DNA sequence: TGTGCCATCAGTGAGTCGTGGGGGGACCTGAATGAGCAGTTCTTC. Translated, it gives CAISESWGDLNEQFF.

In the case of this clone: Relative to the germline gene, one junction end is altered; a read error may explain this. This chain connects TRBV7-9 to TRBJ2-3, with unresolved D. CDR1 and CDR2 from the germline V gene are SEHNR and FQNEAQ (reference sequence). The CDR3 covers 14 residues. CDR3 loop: CASSLESHLDPQYF. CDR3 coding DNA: TGTGCCAGCAGCTTAGAGTCCCATCTAGATCCGCAGTATTTT.

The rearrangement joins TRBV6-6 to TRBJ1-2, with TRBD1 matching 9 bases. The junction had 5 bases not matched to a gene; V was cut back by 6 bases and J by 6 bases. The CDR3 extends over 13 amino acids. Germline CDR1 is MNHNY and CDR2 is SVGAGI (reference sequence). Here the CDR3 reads CASRPGQGNGYTF. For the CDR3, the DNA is TGTGCCAGCAGGCCCGGACAGGGGAATGGCTACACCTTC.

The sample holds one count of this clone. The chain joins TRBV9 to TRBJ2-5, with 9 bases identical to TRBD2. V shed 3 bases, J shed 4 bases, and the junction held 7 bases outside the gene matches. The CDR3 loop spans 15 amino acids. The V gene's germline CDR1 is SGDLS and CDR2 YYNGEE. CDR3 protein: CASSAWTSAGETQYF. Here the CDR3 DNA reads TGTGCCAGCAGCGCCTGGACTAGCGCGGGAGAGACCCAGTACTTC.

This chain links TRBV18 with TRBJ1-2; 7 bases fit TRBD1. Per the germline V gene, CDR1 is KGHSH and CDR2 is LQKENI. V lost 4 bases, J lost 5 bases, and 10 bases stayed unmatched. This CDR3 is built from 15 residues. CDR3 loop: CASSRTTGEEYGYTF. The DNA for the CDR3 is TGTGCCAGCTCACGCACTACAGGGGAGGAGTATGGCTACACCTTC.

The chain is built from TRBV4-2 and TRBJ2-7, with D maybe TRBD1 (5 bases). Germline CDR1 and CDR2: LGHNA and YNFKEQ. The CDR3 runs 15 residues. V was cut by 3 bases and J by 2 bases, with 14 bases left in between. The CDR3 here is CASSQERTRTYEQYF. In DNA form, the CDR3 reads TGTGCCAGCAGCCAGGAAAGGACACGCACCTACGAGCAGTACTTC.

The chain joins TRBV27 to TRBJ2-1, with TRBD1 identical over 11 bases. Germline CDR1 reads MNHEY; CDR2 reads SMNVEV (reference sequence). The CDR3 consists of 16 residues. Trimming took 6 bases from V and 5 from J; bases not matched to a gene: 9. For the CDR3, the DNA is TGTGCCAGCAGGAGGACAGGGGGCGGGATTAACAATGAGCAGTTCTTC. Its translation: CASRRTGGGINNEQFF.

This chain's CDR3 is CAFKPDSNTGELFF. The CDR3 bases are TGTGCCTTCAAGCCCGACTCGAACACCGGGGAGCTGTTTTTT. V is TRBV30 and J is TRBJ2-2; no reliable D call. V shed 7 bases and J shed 0 bases, with 12 bases lying between them. The length of the CDR3 is 14 residues. Germline-derived CDR1 and CDR2 are GTSNPN and SVGIG (reference sequence).

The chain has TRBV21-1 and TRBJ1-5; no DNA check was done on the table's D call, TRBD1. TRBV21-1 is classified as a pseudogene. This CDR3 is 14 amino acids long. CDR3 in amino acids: CASSKEGQDQPQHF. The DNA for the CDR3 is TGTGCCAGCAGCAAAGAGGGGCAGGATCAGCCCCAGCATTTT.

The CDR3 loop is CASSLNSDYGYTF. The CDR3 DNA reads TGTGCCAGCAGTTTAAATAGCGACTATGGCTACACCTTC. This chain connects TRBV6-1 to TRBJ1-2; D unresolved. The germline V gene has CDR1 MNHNS and CDR2 SASEGT. The CDR3 runs 13 residues. V dropped 5 bases and J dropped 3 bases, with 10 bases sitting between them.

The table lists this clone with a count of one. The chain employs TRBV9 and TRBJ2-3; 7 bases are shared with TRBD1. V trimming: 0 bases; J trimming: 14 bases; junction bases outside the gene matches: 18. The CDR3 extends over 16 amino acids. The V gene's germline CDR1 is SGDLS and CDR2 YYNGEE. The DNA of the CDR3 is TGTGCCAGCAGCGTAGACCCGGGACAGCTCACAGATAGGGGGTATTTT. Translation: CASSVDPGQLTDRGYF.

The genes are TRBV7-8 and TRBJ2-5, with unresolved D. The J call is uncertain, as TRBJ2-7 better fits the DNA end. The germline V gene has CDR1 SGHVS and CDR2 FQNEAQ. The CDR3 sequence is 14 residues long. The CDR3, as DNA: TGTGCCAGCAGCTTAACAGACCTAACCTACGAGCAGTACTTC. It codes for CASSLTDLTYEQYF.